A single T cell receptor beta chain is shown here with its context. Which antigen it targets is not known. No much larger clonotype is one base removed from it; base qualities were not supplied. Measured from the cysteine to the phenylalanine, the CDR3 is 12 residues long. The only DNA kept is the CDR3, 36 bases in frame from the first base. Trimming removed 0 bases from V and 6 bases from J, leaving 5 bases between the germline ends. Looking up the germline V gene yields CDR1 SGHVT and CDR2 SQSDAQ. Everyone in the donor pool was aged roughly 18 to 45 years, and the pool included 380 or so males and about 180 females. From 150 to 200 liters of pooled peripheral blood, peripheral leukocyte polyA+ RNA was isolated. A commercial mRNA preparation from normal human peripheral blood leukocytes, pooled from approximately 500 individuals, served as the starting material. Sequencing used an Illumina Genome Analyzer II. Two rounds of nested PCR with TRBC1/TRBC2-specific primers yielded a RACE product of about 520 bp, which was gel-purified. First-strand cDNA was made with a TRBC-specific primer plus a template-switching oligonucleotide, which provided a 5' anchor for RACE. Because the RACE amplicon was too long to sequence directly with short reads, the RACE amplicon was concatemerized by ligation and then sheared by sonication. PAGE was used to isolate a size fraction of 100 to 300 bp, and that fraction then underwent shotgun sequencing on the Illumina platform. In separate runs on an Illumina GAII, sequencing yielded 18.8 million 36-nt reads and 21.7 million 50-nt single-end reads. As for the authors' bioinformatics: iSSAKE, run with parameters -m 15, -o 2 and -r 0.7, was used to assemble the pooled about 41,000,000 reads. Seeds for the de novo CDR3 beta assemblies came from reads aligning to the ends of Ensembl TRBV gene predictions that carried unmatched junctional bases. Clonotype abundance was estimated as the number of matching assembled contigs, not raw read depth. After about 2,000 (approximately 6%) of the assembled clonotypes were removed for having in-frame stop codons, 35,000 or so productive clonotypes remained. Of the approximately 300 unique TCR sequences obtained by Sanger sequencing of cloned RACE products, 65% to 70% were also present in the Illumina assembly. Using fastp at Q25 and MiXCR, TCRdb reprocessed the public reads and kept productive beta chains. Entries that share a CDR3 protein sequence are merged under the most common genes and DNA. What appears here as the V and J calls and clone size reflects TCRdb's work, not the paper's. Present in this sample are fewer than 4,500 distinct CDR3 sequences, around two fifths of which were seen just once. Roughly 3% of the sample is taken by the ten largest.

This sample is drawn from a study of massively parallel sequencing of T cell beta chains (dated by TCRdb to the late 2000s). Background on the whole study: Using 5'-RACE, Illumina short-read sequencing and a dedicated short-read assembly strategy, the study profiled the diversity of human TCR beta CDR3 in peripheral blood. What the study reported, not specific to this receptor: Since the RNA was pooled from many donors, the results capture clonotype abundance averaged across the population rather than the repertoire of any individual. CDR3 beta length ranged from 21 to 81 nucleotides, peaking at 45 nucleotides. A single sequence read supported most clonotypes (about 70% of the roughly 34,000), and this single-read support could in principle inflate apparent diversity. Among approximately 35,000 distinct clonotypes, around 65% of clonotypes but only 15% to 20% of assemblies were accounted for by single-copy clonotypes. TRBV usage was found to range from roughly 0.0097% for TRBV17 to 24.6% for TRBV20-1, and TRBJ usage was found to range from 1.6% for TRBJ2-6 to 15% to 20% for TRBJ2-1. Preferential PCR amplification of some TRBV and TRBJ sequences may have skewed the reported gene usage frequencies. By subsampling, clonotype counts were shown to rise linearly with read number, indicating that sequencing depth was far from saturation. Only around 23,000 (67.4%) of the clonotypes could be assigned a unique TRBV gene.

The source material was commercial RNA from peripheral blood pooled from many donors. The sequence derives from a pool of human donors in good health; the sample was commercial RNA pooled from many donors. Rearrangement joined TRBV7-4 to TRBJ1-1; no D gene call is confident. The CDR3: CASSLAGAEAFF. The DNA sequence is as follows: TGTGCCAGCAGCTTAGCCGGGGCTGAAGCTTTCTTT.